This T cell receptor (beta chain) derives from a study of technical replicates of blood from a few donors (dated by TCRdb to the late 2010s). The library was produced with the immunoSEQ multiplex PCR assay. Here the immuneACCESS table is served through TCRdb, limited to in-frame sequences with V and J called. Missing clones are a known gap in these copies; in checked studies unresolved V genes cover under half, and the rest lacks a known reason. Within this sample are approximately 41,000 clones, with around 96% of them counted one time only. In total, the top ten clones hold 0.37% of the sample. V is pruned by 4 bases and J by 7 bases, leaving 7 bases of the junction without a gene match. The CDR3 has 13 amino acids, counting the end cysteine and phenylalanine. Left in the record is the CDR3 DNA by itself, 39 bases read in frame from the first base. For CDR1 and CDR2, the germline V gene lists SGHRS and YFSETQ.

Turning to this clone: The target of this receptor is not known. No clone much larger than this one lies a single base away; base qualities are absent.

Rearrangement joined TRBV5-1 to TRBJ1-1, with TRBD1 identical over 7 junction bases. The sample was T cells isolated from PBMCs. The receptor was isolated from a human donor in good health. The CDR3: CASSVGQDYEAFF. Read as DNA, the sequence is TGCGCCAGCAGCGTAGGACAGGATTATGAAGCTTTCTTT.